The entry below gives a single TCR beta chain sequence along with its context. Its recognized antigen is unknown. Base qualities are not recorded, but no much larger clone differs from it by a single base. The data were taken from a study of T cell responses to AZD1222 COVID-19 vaccine (dated by TCRdb to the early 2020s). With regard to the full study: A total of around 240 trial participants underwent TCR sequencing, of whom some 210 received two doses of AZD1222 and approximately 25 received two doses of the MenACWY control vaccine. Enrollment into the trials was organized by age into subgroups of 18-55, 56-69 and 70-plus years, and those subgroups contained approximately 160, 26 and 62 TCR-sequenced participants, respectively.

Broad study findings and their caveats: A significant rise in spike-specific TCR breadth and depth was observed after two AZD1222 doses relative to day 0 and relative to MenACWY recipients. Reportedly, almost half of the unique spike-specific TCRs recognized epitopes lying outside the regions that are mutated in the B.1.351 and B.1.1.7 variants. Only five to seven AZD1222 recipients were SARS-CoV-2 seropositive at baseline, limiting conclusions about previously exposed vaccinees. The 56-69-year group was small, and its depth increase did not reach significance, likely because of low power. The vaccine-associated CD4 TCRs covered the entire spike protein, and the dominant responses fell in regions 160-218 and 743-854. No day 14 peak-response samples were available, so repertoires were characterized only after the peak T cell response. Most participants were white British and females outnumbered males, and the authors suggested that clonal diversity may have been underestimated.

The time point label corresponds to: about 28 days (+/-7) after the second vaccine dose. AZD1222 recipients given second doses at about 4 weeks or at about 12 weeks were pooled, since spike-specific TCR depth and breadth were not found to differ between the two schedules. The vaccinee samples were drawn from two UK trials, COV001 and COV002, one of which was a single-blind randomized controlled phase 2/3 trial testing AZD1222 (ChAdOx1 nCoV-19) in healthy adults. For TCRbeta chain sequencing, PBMC samples were collected from trial participants at day 0 and at day 28 after the second dose. V trim: 2 bases; J trim: 7 bases; unmatched bases: 3. Via the germline V gene (reference sequence), CDR1 is GTSNPN and CDR2 SVGIG. The CDR3 measures 14 amino acids from cysteine to phenylalanine. The DNA shown is the 42-base CDR3, in frame from base 1. The CDR3 regions of human TCRbeta chains were subjected to immunosequencing. The authors' analysis ran thus. TCRs in the repertoires were matched against a reference library of SARS-CoV-2-specific TCRs that had been generated with the MIRA antigen-specificity platform. Breadth was defined as the fraction of unique TCRs that were SARS-CoV-2-associated. Depth was defined as the fraction of total T cells that were SARS-CoV-2-associated. Using the MIRA data, each spike-specific TCR was assigned both to the spike region to which the TCR was reactive and to a CD4 or CD8 class. Log10-transformed breadth and depth values were compared by one-way ANOVA with Sidak's multiple comparisons tests. In its TCRdb copy, this immuneACCESS table keeps in-frame sequences only and misses some clones. Where compared with another copy, unresolved V genes explain less than half of these, and the others have no known cause. From that table come the V and J calls and clone size; the DNA was used to work out D and trimming. This sample lists around 270,000 clones; 94% were detected once. The top ten clones comprise roughly 0.51% of the sample.

Sequences were derived from peripheral blood, sampled 28 days after the second AZD1222 dose. This clonotype originated in an adult who received the AZD1222 COVID-19 vaccine. Here the chain combines TRBV30 and TRBJ1-6, and 9 junctional nucleotides match TRBD1. The nucleotides are TGTGCCTGGAGTTGGGGGACAGGGAATTCACCCCTCCACTTT. Its protein is CAWSWGTGNSPLHF.